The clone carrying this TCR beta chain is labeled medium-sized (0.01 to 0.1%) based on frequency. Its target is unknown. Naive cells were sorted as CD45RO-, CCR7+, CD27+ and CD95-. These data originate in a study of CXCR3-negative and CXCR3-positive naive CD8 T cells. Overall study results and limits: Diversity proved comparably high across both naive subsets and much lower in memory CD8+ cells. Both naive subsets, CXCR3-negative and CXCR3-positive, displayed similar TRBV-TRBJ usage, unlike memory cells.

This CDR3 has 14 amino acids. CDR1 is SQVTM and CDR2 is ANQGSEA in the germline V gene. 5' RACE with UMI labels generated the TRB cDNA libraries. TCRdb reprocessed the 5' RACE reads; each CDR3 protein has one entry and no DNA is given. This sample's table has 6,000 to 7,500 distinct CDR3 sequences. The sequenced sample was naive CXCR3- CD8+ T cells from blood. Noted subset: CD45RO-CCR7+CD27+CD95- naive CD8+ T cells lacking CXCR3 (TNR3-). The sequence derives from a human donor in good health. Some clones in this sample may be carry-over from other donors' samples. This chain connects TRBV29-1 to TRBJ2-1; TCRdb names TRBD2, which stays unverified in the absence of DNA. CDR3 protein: CSVEGLAVYNEQFF.